The 18 T cell receptor beta chains reported below all come from one sample, sequenced in a study of blood T cell repertoires in COVID-19. Produced via immunoSEQ multiplex PCR; TCRdb's table is partial and in-frame only. Here the sample spans about 230,000 clones, approximately 84% being singletons. What was sequenced was peripheral blood. The receptors were gathered from a woman of 80 years or more with acute or convalescent COVID-19.

This clone was counted a few times. V gene TRBV7-2 combines with J gene TRBJ2-4; 10 nucleotides match TRBD2. The length of the CDR3 is 14 residues. The V segment lost 8 bases and the J segment 4 bases; nucleotides outside the gene matches: 5. Germline V gives CDR1 SGHTA, CDR2 FQGNSA. The CDR3 DNA follows: TGTGCCAGCGGAGTAGCGGGGGGAAAAAACATTCAGTACTTC. Amino acid sequence: CASGVAGGKNIQYF.

Here the CDR3 DNA reads TGTGCCAGCAGCTTGGGAGGTGGGGTGAGCGGTTTCCAAGAGACCCAGTACTTC. Amino acid sequence: CASSLGGGVSGFQETQYF. V usage is TRBV5-6 and J usage is TRBJ2-5; TRBD2 might be the D (5 bases). The CDR3 covers 18 residues. From germline, CDR1 is SGHDT and CDR2 YYEEEE. Trimming cost V 0 bases and J 1 base, with 19 bases left between them.

The rearrangement links TRBV4-1 to TRBJ2-3; 11 nucleotides line up with TRBD2. CDR3 length: 14 residues. The V segment lost 5 bases and the J segment 4 bases; nucleotides outside the gene matches: 2. CDR1 and CDR2 (germline): MGHRA, YSYEKL. The CDR3 coding sequence is TGCGCCAGCAGCGTAGCGGGGGGGCCAGATACGCAGTATTTT. Residues: CASSVAGGPDTQYF.

J is TRBJ2-5 and V is TRBV3-1 (or the pseudogene TRBV3-2), with TRBD1 identical over 12 bases. Germline V lookup: CDR1 LGHDT, CDR2 YNNKEL (reference sequence). The CDR3 spans 15 residues. The V gene end was trimmed by 6 bases and the J gene end by 4 bases; junction bases not matched to a gene: 6. CDR3 sequence (DNA): TGTGCCAGCAGTACCGGGACAGGGGGCCGAGAGACCCAGTACTTC. The encoded protein is CASSTGTGGRETQYF.

This chain connects TRBV19 to TRBJ2-7; perhaps TRBD1 as D (5 bases). V was trimmed by 0 bases and J by 4 bases, leaving 10 bases between them. Germline V CDR1 and CDR2: LNHDA, SQIVND (reference sequence). The CDR3 is made up of 14 amino acids. Written as DNA, the CDR3 is TGTGCCAGTAGTATAGATCAGGGCCCTTACGAGCAGTACTTC. It codes for CASSIDQGPYEQYF.

The V gene is TRBV29-1, the J gene TRBJ2-7, with TRBD1 identical over 10 bases. Trimming removed 5 bases from V and 4 bases from J; junction bases left unmatched: 11. The germline CDR1 and CDR2 sequences are SQVTM and ANQGSEA. The CDR3 runs to 15 residues. CDR3 region: CSVRILTGGVYEQYF. CDR3 nucleotide sequence: TGCAGCGTTCGGATCCTGACAGGGGGCGTTTACGAGCAGTACTTC.

CDR3 in amino acids: CASGSRGLRNYGYTF. CDR3 DNA: TGTGCCAGCGGAAGCAGGGGGTTGCGCAACTATGGCTACACCTTC. The gene calls are TRBV6-5 and TRBJ1-2; 7 bases map to TRBD1. This CDR3 has 15 residues. Losses at the gene ends were 8 bases for V and 2 bases for J; bases not matched to a gene: 11. Germline CDR1 reads MNHEY; CDR2 reads SVGAGI.

V usage is TRBV6-1 and J usage is TRBJ1-5; TRBD1 matches 8 bases. V dropped 1 base and J dropped 2; count of bases not matched to a gene: 7. Looked up from germline, CDR1 is MNHNS and CDR2 is SASEGT. This CDR3 is built from 17 residues. The CDR3, as DNA: TGTGCCAGCAGTGAAGGTCAGGGGGCGCAAGGCAATCAGCCCCAGCATTTT. Translated, it gives CASSEGQGAQGNQPQHF.

The chain couples TRBV25-1 to TRBJ1-6; D may be TRBD1 (5 bases). Trimming took off 3 bases at V and 5 bases at J, with 14 bases between the two ends. Germline V CDR1 and CDR2: MGHDK, SYGVNS. This CDR3 comprises 16 residues. CDR3 coding DNA: TGTGCCAGCAGTGATCCAGGGCAATCAAATAATTCACCCCTCCACTTT. This gives the protein CASSDPGQSNNSPLHF.

This chain's CDR3 is CASSARQDRGEKLFF. CDR3 bases: TGTGCCAGCAGTGCCCGGCAGGACAGGGGAGAAAAACTGTTTTTT. The rearrangement links TRBV2 to TRBJ1-4, with 9 bases aligning to TRBD1. V lost 4 bases and J lost 8; bases outside the gene matches: 8. Germline CDR1 reads SNHLY; CDR2 reads FYNNEI. This CDR3 region has 15 residues.

This rearrangement joins TRBV5-1 to TRBJ2-3; D is possibly TRBD2 (6 bases). Trimming removed 7 bases from V and 0 bases from J, with 12 bases in between. The CDR3 is 14 amino acids. CDR1 and CDR2 (germline): SGHRS, YFSETQ. CDR3 sequence (DNA): TGCGCCAGCTCATCGGGGGTGAGCACAGATACGCAGTATTTT. Translating gives CASSSGVSTDTQYF.

This clone has a handful of counts. The genes are TRBV12-5 and TRBJ1-6; D unresolved. V lost 7 bases to trimming and J lost 10 bases, with 17 bases between them. Germline CDR1 LGHNT, CDR2 FRNRAP. CDR3 length: 14 residues. The CDR3 spells CASARGGSVSPLHF. The CDR3 DNA reads as TGTGCTAGTGCCCGAGGCGGGTCTGTCTCACCCCTCCACTTT.

The table lists this clone with a few counts. The V gene is TRBV6-5, the J gene TRBJ1-3; no clear D gene. Germline V gene lookup returns CDR1 MNHEY and CDR2 SVGAGI. This CDR3 region has 13 residues. Trimming left V 7 bases short and J 2 bases short, with 9 bases between. The CDR3 here is CASIVTPGNTIYF. The CDR3 DNA follows: TGTGCCAGCATAGTTACCCCTGGAAACACCATATATTTT.

This clone appeared once. The chain is built from TRBV6-1 and TRBJ2-5; 8 bases agree with TRBD1. Germline V lookup: CDR1 MNHNS, CDR2 SASEGT. Trimming took 2 bases from V and 3 from J; bases not matched to a gene: 5. The CDR3 contains 15 residues. The CDR3 is CASSERGGQEETQYF. CDR3 bases: TGTGCCAGCAGTGAACGAGGGGGACAGGAAGAGACCCAGTACTTC.

The chain uses TRBV7-9 and TRBJ1-3; no clear D gene. This CDR3 is 14 amino acids long. V lost 5 bases, J lost 7 bases, and 15 bases lay in between. Germline lookup yields CDR1 SEHNR and CDR2 FQNEAQ (reference sequence). CDR3 nucleotide sequence: TGTGCCAGCAGCCCTACCTTAATCGGGAACACCATATATTTT. It encodes CASSPTLIGNTIYF. Full variable domain (remainder filled in from reference TRBV7-9 and TRBJ1-3): DTGVSQNPRHKITKRGQNVTFRCDPISEHNRLYWYRQTLGQGPEFLTYFQNEAQLEKSRLLSDRFSAERPKGSFSTLEIQRTEQGDSAMYLCASSPTLIGNTIYFGEGSWLTVV.

In this sample, this clone turned up a few times. The chain employs TRBV18 and TRBJ2-1; 12 bases map to TRBD2. V trimming: 6 bases; J trimming: 8 bases; junction bases outside the gene matches: 8. The CDR3 has 15 residues. Germline CDR1 is KGHSH and CDR2 is LQKENI. In nucleotides, the CDR3 is TGTGCCAGCTCCCAGACTAGCGGGGGAGTGGATGAGCAGTTCTTC. This gives the protein CASSQTSGGVDEQFF. The variable domain in full, completed from reference TRBV18 and TRBJ2-1, reads NAGVMQNPRHLVRRRGQEARLRCSPMKGHSHVYWYRQLPEEGLKFMVYLQKENIIDESGMPKERFSAEFPKEGPSILRIQQVVRGDSAAYFCASSQTSGGVDEQFFGPGTRLTVL.

This chain links TRBV30 with TRBJ1-2; perhaps TRBD1 as D (6 bases). Germline V gene lookup returns CDR1 GTSNPN and CDR2 SVGIG (reference sequence). CDR3 length: 12 residues. V shed 3 bases and J shed 5 bases, with 10 bases lying between them. CDR3 sequence (DNA): TGTGCCTGGAGGACAGGTTTTTATGGCTACACCTTC. Translated: CAWRTGFYGYTF.

The chain uses TRBV29-1 and TRBJ1-4, with TRBD1 as a possible D gene (6 bases). The V end was cut by 4 bases, the J end by 4 bases, with 16 bases between. Germline CDR1 and CDR2: SQVTM and ANQGSEA. This CDR3 is built from 15 residues. CDR3 amino acids: CSVGVTGVGNEKLFF. The CDR3 DNA reads as TGCAGCGTTGGCGTGACAGGCGTCGGTAATGAAAAACTGTTTTTT.